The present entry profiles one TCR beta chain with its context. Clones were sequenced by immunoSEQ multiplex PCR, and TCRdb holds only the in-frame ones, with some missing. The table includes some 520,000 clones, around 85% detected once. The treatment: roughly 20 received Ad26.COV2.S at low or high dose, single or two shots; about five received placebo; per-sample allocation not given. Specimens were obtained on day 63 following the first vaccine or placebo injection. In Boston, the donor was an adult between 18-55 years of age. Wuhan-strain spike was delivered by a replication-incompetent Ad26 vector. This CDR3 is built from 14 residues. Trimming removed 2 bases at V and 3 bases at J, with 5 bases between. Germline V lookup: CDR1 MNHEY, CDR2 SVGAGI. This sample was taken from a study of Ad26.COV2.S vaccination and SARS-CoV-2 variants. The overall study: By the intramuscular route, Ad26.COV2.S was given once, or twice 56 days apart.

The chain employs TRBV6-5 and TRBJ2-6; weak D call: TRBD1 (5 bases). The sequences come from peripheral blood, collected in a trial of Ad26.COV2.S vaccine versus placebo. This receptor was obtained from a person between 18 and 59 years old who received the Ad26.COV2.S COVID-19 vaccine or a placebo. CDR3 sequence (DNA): TGTGCCAGCAGTTACAGGGGTGGGGCCAACGTCCTGACTTTC. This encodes CASSYRGGANVLTF.